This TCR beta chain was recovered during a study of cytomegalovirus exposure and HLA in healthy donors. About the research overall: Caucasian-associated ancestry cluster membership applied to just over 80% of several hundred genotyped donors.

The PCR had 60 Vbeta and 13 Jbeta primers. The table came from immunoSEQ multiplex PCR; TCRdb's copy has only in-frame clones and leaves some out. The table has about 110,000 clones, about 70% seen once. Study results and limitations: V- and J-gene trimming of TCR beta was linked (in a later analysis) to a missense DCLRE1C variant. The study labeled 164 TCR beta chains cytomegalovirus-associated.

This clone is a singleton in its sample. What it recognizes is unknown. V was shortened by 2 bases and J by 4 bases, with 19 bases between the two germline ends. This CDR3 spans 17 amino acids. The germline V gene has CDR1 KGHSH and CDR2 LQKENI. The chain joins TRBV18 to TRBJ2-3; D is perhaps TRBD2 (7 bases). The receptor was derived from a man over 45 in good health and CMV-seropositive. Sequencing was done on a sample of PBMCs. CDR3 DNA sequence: TGTGCCAGCTCACCATGGGGGGGCCTAGCGGACGCAGATACGCAGTATTTT. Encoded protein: CASSPWGGLADADTQYF.